This section outlines one T cell receptor (beta chain) sequence together with its context. Its antigen specificity is not known. No much larger clone exists at a distance of one base, and base qualities are not known. Preparation of the library involved the immunoSEQ multiplex PCR assay. What TCRdb holds here is the immuneACCESS table cut down to in-frame rearrangements. Part of the clones is not present; checked against another copy, under half of the missing clones reflect an unresolved V gene, and the others are unexplained. The sample profile shows tens of thousands of clones; roughly 70% of them were found once. The ten largest clones add up to more than 3.5% of the sample. These data originate in a study of radiotherapy plus CTLA-4 blockade in lung cancer (dated by TCRdb to about 2018). Regarding the research as a whole: Among the enrolled patients, around 17% had an objective response, and 25% to 35% reached disease control. What the authors observed across the whole study: Increased serum interferon-beta after radiation, together with early dynamic changes in blood T cell clones, were reported to be the strongest predictors of response. After treatment with radiotherapy and ipilimumab, TCR clones that originated in tumors expanded in peripheral blood.

Focal radiation therapy combined with CTLA-4 blockade (ipilimumab) was tested in patients with chemo-refractory metastatic non-small-cell lung cancer. The CDR3 spans 16 residues, from the cysteine through the phenylalanine. Here the CDR3 DNA is all that survives: 48 bases in frame from base 1. CDR1 and CDR2 (SEHNR, FQNEAQ) derive from the germline V gene (reference sequence). The germline V and J ends show losses of 5 bases and 7 bases respectively, and no gene match explains 14 bases of the junction. The sample consisted of peripheral blood, taken from a patient treated with radiotherapy plus ipilimumab. The source is a human donor with non-small cell lung cancer who had stable disease on radiotherapy plus ipilimumab. This receptor chain uses TRBV7-9 and TRBJ2-1; 7 junctional bases match TRBD2. The CDR3 sequence is CASSARVLAGGNEQFF. In nucleotides, the sequence is TGTGCCAGCAGCGCCAGGGTTTTAGCGGGTGGTAATGAGCAGTTCTTC.